These 11 T cell receptor beta chains came from one sample sequenced in a study of T cell responses to AZD1222 COVID-19 vaccine. Sequencing was performed with immunoSEQ multiplex PCR; in TCRdb, only in-frame clones are kept and a portion is missing. The repertoire holds about 140,000 clones, with more than 90% as singletons. This specimen was peripheral blood, taken on day 0 of AZD1222 vaccination. All receptors come from an adult in good health.

The gene calls are TRBV9 and TRBJ1-5; weak D call: TRBD1 (5 bases). The CDR3 is 15 residues long. Looked up from germline, CDR1 is SGDLS and CDR2 is YYNGEE. Trimming took off 1 base at V and 0 bases at J, with 8 bases between the two ends. The CDR3 sequence: CASSVSGGSNQPQHF. The CDR3 nucleotides read TGTGCCAGCAGCGTATCCGGGGGTAGCAATCAGCCCCAGCATTTT.

The chain employs TRBV6-5 and TRBJ2-6; D is possibly TRBD1 or TRBD2 (6 bases each). There are 14 residues in the CDR3. Germline CDR1 MNHEY, CDR2 SVGAGI. V lost 8 bases and J lost 2, with 10 bases in between. The DNA for the CDR3 is TGTGCCAGCTGGGGGGCGGCTGGGGCCAACGTCCTGACTTTC. Translating it yields CASWGAAGANVLTF.

This rearrangement joins TRBV3-1 (or the pseudogene TRBV3-2) to TRBJ2-1; the D gene is possibly TRBD1 (6 bases). Germline CDR1 LGHDT, CDR2 YNNKEL (reference sequence). Trimming removed 2 bases from V and 0 bases from J, with 14 bases in between. The CDR3 is 17 amino acids. The CDR3 loop is CASSQPRGSSSYNEQFF. Here the CDR3 DNA reads TGTGCCAGCAGCCAACCCAGGGGATCGAGCTCCTACAATGAGCAGTTCTTC.

This chain joins TRBV15 and TRBJ1-1; 8 nucleotides agree with TRBD1. The V gene end was trimmed by 3 bases and the J gene end by 8 bases; junction bases not matched to a gene: 5. The CDR3 has 13 residues. In germline, CDR1 is LNHNV, CDR2 YYDKDF (reference sequence). The CDR3 nucleotides are TGTGCCACCAGCAGGGAACGGGACAGGGAAGCTTTCTTT. The encoded protein is CATSRERDREAFF. Full variable domain (remainder filled in from reference TRBV15 and TRBJ1-1): DAMVIQNPRYQVTQFGKPVTLSCSQTLNHNVMYWYQQKSSQAPKLLFHYYDKDFNNEADTPDNFQSRRPNTSFCFLDIRSPGLGDTAMYLCATSRERDREAFFGQGTRLTVV.

The V call is TRBV19, the J call TRBJ1-5; 7 bases agree with TRBD1. Unmatched junction bases numbered 5, after V lost 5 bases and J lost 7 bases. The CDR3 totals 13 residues. Germline CDR1 reads LNHDA; CDR2 reads SQIVND (reference sequence). Written as DNA, the CDR3 is TGTGCCAGTAGTGGGACAGTTGTGCAGCCCCAGCATTTT. Protein: CASSGTVVQPQHF.

V usage is TRBV7-2 and J usage is TRBJ2-7; 9 bases are shared with TRBD2. The CDR3 sequence is 16 residues long. Germline V gene data show CDR1 as SGHTA and CDR2 as FQGNSA. Unmatched junction bases numbered 9, after V lost 2 bases and J lost 4 bases. The CDR3 DNA reads TGTGCCAGCAGCTTAAGGGCAGCGGGAGGCGAATACGAGCAGTACTTC. It is translated as CASSLRAAGGEYEQYF.

The chain links TRBV10-3 to TRBJ1-2; 9 nucleotides agree with TRBD1. The V gene end was trimmed by 6 bases and the J gene end by 6 bases; junction bases not matched to a gene: 5. This CDR3 region has 13 residues. The germline V gene has CDR1 ENHRY and CDR2 SYGVKD. In DNA form, the CDR3 reads TGTGCCATCAGGGGGACAGGGAATCATGGCTACACCTTC. It codes for CAIRGTGNHGYTF.

With respect to this clone: Distinct nucleotide sequences in the sample also encode this CDR3. V and J are TRBV12-3 or TRBV12-4 and TRBJ2-7; no definite D call. This CDR3 contains 12 residues. The V and J ends lost 4 bases and 0 bases respectively, with 4 bases between them. Here the CDR3 reads CASSYSSYEQYF. The CDR3 DNA follows: TGTGCCAGCAGTTACAGCTCCTACGAGCAGTACTTC.

As regards this clone: One end of the junction varies from germline; a read error may be responsible. This chain uses TRBV28 with TRBJ1-5, with D possibly being TRBD1 (6 bases). The length of the CDR3 is 11 residues. Germline CDR1 MDHEN, CDR2 SYDVKM. CDR3 bases: TGTGCCAGCAGTTTCCCGGGACACCGGATTTTT. Residues: CASSFPGHRIF.

V and J are TRBV7-9 and TRBJ1-2; D remains ambiguous. CDR1 is SEHNR, CDR2 FQNEAQ, per germline (reference sequence). The V and J ends lost 5 bases and 3 bases respectively, with 4 bases between them. This CDR3 spans 11 amino acids. CDR3 residues: CASSPDYGYTF. The CDR3 DNA sequence: TGTGCCAGCAGCCCTGACTATGGCTACACCTTC.

This sequence joins TRBV14 and TRBJ2-1; the match to TRBD2 covers 11 bases. With V trimmed by 3 bases and J by 5 bases, 3 bases remained unmatched. Germline V gene data show CDR1 as SGHDN and CDR2 as FVKESK. There are 15 residues in the CDR3. For the CDR3, the DNA is TGTGCCAGCAGCCAGCTAGCGGGAGGCGACAATGAGCAGTTCTTC. It encodes CASSQLAGGDNEQFF. The complete variable domain, with remaining parts taken from reference TRBV14 and TRBJ2-1, reads EAGVTQFPSHSVIEKGQTVTLRCDPISGHDNLYWYRRVMGKEIKFLLHFVKESKQDESGMPNNRFLAERTGGTYSTLKVQPAELEDSGVYFCASSQLAGGDNEQFFGPGTRLTVL.